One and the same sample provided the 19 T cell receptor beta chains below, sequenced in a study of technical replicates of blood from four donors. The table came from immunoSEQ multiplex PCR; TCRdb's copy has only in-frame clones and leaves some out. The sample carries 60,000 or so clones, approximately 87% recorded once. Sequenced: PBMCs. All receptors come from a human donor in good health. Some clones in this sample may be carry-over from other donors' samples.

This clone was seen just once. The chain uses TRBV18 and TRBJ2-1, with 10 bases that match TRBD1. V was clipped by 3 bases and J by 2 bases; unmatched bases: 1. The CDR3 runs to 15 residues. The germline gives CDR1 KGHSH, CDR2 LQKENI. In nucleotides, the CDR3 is TGTGCCAGCTCACCCGACAGGGGGCCCTACAATGAGCAGTTCTTC. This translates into CASSPDRGPYNEQFF.

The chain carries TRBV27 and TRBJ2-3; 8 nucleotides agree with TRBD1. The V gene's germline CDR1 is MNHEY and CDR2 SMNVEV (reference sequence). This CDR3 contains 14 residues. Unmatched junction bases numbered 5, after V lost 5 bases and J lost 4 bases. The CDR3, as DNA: TGTGCCAGCAGTCCAGACAGGGGTGCAGATACGCAGTATTTT. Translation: CASSPDRGADTQYF.

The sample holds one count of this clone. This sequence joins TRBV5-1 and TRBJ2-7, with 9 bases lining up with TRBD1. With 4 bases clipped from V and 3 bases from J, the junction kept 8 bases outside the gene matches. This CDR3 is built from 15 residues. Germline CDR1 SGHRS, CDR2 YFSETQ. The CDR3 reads CASSLTGTGYYEQYF. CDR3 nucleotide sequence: TGCGCCAGCAGCCTGACCGGGACAGGGTACTACGAGCAGTACTTC.

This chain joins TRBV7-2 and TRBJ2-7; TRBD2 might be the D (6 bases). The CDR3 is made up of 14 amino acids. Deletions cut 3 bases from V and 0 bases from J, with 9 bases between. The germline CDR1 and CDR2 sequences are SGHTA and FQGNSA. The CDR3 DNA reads TGTGCCAGCAGCTTGGCGGGGAGCTCCTACGAGCAGTACTTC. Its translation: CASSLAGSSYEQYF.

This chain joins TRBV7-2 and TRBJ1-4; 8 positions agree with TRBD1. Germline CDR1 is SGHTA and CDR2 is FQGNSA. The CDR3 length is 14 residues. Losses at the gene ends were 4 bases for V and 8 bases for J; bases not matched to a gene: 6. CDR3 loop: CASSWRTGNEKLFF. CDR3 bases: TGTGCCAGCAGCTGGCGGACAGGGAACGAAAAACTGTTTTTT. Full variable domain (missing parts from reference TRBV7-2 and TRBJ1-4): GAGVSQSPSNKVTEKGKDVELRCDPISGHTALYWYRQSLGQGLEFLIYFQGNSAPDKSGLPSDRFSAERTGGSVSTLTIQRTQQEDSAVYLCASSWRTGNEKLFFGSGTQLSVL.

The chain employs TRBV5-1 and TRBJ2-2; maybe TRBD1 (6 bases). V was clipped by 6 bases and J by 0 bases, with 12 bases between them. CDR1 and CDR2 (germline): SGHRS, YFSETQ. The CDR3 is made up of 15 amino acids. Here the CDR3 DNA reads TGCGCCAGCACCCCGAGGGACACGAACACCGGGGAGCTGTTTTTT. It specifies CASTPRDTNTGELFF.

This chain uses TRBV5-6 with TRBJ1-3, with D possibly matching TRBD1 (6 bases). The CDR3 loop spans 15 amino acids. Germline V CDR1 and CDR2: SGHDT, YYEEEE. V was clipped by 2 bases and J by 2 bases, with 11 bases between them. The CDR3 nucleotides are TGTGCCAGCAGCTTTGACTCAGGGGCTGGAAACACCATATATTTT. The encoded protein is CASSFDSGAGNTIYF.

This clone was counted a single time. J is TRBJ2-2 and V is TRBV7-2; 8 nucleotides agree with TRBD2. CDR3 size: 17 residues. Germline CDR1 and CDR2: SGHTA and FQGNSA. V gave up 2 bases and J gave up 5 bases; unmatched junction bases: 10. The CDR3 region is CASSLSSGSIATGELFF. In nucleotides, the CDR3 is TGTGCCAGCAGCTTATCCAGCGGGAGTATCGCGACCGGGGAGCTGTTTTTT.

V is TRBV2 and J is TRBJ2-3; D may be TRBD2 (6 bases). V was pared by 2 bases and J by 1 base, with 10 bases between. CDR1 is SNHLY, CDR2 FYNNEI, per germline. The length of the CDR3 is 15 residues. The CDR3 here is CASSESGVGTDTQYF. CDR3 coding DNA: TGTGCCAGCAGTGAATCGGGGGTCGGCACAGATACGCAGTATTTT.

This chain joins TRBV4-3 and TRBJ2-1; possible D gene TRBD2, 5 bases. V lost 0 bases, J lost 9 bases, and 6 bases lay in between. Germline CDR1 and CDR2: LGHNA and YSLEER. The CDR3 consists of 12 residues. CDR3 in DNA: TGCGCCAGCAGCCAAGACCGGGGTGAGCAGTTCTTC. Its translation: CASSQDRGEQFF.

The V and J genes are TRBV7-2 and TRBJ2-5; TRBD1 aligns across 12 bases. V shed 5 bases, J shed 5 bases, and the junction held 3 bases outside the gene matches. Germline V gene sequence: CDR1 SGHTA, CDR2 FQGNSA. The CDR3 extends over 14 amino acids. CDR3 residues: CASSRDRGLETQYF. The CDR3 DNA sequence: TGTGCCAGCAGCCGGGACAGGGGGCTTGAGACCCAGTACTTC. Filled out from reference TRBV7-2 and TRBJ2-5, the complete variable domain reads GAGVSQSPSNKVTEKGKDVELRCDPISGHTALYWYRQSLGQGLEFLIYFQGNSAPDKSGLPSDRFSAERTGGSVSTLTIQRTQQEDSAVYLCASSRDRGLETQYFGPGTRLLVL.

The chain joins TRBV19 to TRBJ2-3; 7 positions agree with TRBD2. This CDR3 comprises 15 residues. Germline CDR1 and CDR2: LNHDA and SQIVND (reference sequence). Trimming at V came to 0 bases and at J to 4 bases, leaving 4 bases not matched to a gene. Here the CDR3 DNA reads TGTGCCAGTAGTATAGATCGGGGGGAGCCAGATACGCAGTATTTT. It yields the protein CASSIDRGEPDTQYF.

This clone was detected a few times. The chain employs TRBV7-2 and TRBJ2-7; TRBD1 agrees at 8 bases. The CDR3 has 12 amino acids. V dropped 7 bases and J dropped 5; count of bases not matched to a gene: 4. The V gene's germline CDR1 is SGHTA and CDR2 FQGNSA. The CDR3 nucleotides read TGTGCCAGCAACGACAGGGGACACGAGCAGTACTTC. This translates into CASNDRGHEQYF.

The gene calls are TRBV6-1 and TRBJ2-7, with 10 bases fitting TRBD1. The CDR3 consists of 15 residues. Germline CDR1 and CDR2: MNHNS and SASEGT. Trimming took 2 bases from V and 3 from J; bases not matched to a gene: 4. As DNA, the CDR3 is TGTGCCAGCAGTGAATGGGGACAGGGGTTCTACGAGCAGTACTTC. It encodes CASSEWGQGFYEQYF.

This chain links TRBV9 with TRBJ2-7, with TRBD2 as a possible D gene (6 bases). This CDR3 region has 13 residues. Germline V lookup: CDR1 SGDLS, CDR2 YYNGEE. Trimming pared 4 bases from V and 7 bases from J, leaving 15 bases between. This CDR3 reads CASSPNARGEQYF. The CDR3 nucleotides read TGTGCCAGCAGCCCCAACGCTCGGGGGGAGCAGTACTTC.

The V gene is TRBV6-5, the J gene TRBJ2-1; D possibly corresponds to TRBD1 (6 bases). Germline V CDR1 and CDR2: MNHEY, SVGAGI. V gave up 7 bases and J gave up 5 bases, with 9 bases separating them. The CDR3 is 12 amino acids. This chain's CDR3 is CASTNRDNEQFF. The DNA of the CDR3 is TGTGCCAGCACTAACAGGGACAATGAGCAGTTCTTC.

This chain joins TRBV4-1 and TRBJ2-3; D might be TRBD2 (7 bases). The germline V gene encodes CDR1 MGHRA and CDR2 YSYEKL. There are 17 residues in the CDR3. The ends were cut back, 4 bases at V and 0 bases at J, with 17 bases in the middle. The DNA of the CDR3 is TGCGCCAGCAGCCGGGGGCCAGCGGGGTTGAGCACAGATACGCAGTATTTT. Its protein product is CASSRGPAGLSTDTQYF.

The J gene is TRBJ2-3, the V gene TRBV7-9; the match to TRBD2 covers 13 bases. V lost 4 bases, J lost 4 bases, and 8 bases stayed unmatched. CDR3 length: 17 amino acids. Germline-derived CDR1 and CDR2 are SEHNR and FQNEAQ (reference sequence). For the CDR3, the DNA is TGTGCCAGCAGCTCTTTCGGACTAGCGGGGGCCCCAGATACGCAGTATTTT. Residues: CASSSFGLAGAPDTQYF.

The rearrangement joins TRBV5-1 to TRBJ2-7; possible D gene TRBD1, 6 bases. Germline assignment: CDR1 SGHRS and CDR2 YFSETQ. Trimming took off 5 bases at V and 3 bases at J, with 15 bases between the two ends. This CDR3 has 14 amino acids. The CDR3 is CASRSGTTNYEQYF. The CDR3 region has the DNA TGCGCCAGCAGGTCCGGGACAACTAACTACGAGCAGTACTTC.